Listed below are T cell receptor beta chains from one sample, sequenced in a study of cytomegalovirus exposure and HLA in healthy donors. Sequencing was performed with immunoSEQ multiplex PCR; in TCRdb, only in-frame clones are kept and a portion is missing. There are 150,000 to 200,000 clones in the sample; roughly four fifths occur only once, and more than 0.45% lies in the top ten. Sequenced: PBMCs. Receptors originate from a woman aged 45-60 years in good health and CMV-seronegative. Both conserved end residues are part of each CDR3. D genes are given only for firm matches. Size is stated for part of the rows, as once, few or many counts, or as a class when the clone is expanded.

CDR3aa	CDR3nt	v_gene	j_gene	abundance	d_gene
CASSISDWQETQYF	TGTGCCAGTAGTATATCGGACTGGCAAGAGACCCAGTACTTC	TRBV19	TRBJ2-5	-	-
CASSLSGGDNEQFF	TGTGCCAGCAGTTTAAGTGGGGGGGACAATGAGCAGTTCTTC	TRBV28	TRBJ2-1	-	TRBD2
CASSSGQGRRAFF	TGTGCCAGCAGTTCCGGACAGGGCCGTCGGGCTTTCTTT	TRBV28	TRBJ1-1	-	TRBD1
CASSQEKQRSYTF	TGTGCCAGCAGCCAAGAAAAACAGCGGAGCTACACCTTC	TRBV4-2	TRBJ1-2	-	-
CASSQTTNTGELFF	TGTGCCAGCAGCCAAACAACGAACACCGGGGAGCTGTTTTTT	TRBV7-3	TRBJ2-2	-	-
CASSNNRGNYGYTF	TGTGCCAGCAGCAATAACAGGGGTAACTATGGCTACACCTTC	TRBV5-4	TRBJ1-2	-	TRBD1
CASSLGSGNSYEQYF	TGCGCCAGCAGCTTGGGGTCCGGGAACTCCTACGAGCAGTACTTC	TRBV5-1	TRBJ2-7	-	-
CASSPRLAVAEQYF	TGTGCCAGCAGCCCCCGACTAGCCGTCGCCGAGCAGTACTTC	TRBV2	TRBJ2-7	-	TRBD2
CASSVSSGLYEQYF	TGTGCCAGCAGCGTATCCTCGGGTTTGTACGAGCAGTACTTC	TRBV9	TRBJ2-7	-	-
CASSLYGQGERTGELFF	TGTGCCAGCAGTTTATACGGACAGGGGGAAAGGACCGGGGAGCTGTTTTTT	TRBV28	TRBJ2-2	-	TRBD1
CASVSSGNTIYF	TGTGCCAGTGTTAGCTCTGGAAACACCATATATTTT	TRBV19	TRBJ1-3	-	-
CASSLFEEQYF	TGTGCCAGCAGCCTTTTTGAGGAGCAGTACTTC	TRBV11-2	TRBJ2-7	-	-
CATSRGAGGGETQYF	TGTGCCACCAGCAGAGGGGCGGGGGGCGGAGAGACCCAGTACTTC	TRBV15	TRBJ2-5	-	TRBD2
CASRQGGDSYNEQFF	TGTGCCAGCAGGCAAGGGGGCGACTCCTACAATGAGCAGTTCTTC	TRBV9	TRBJ2-1	once	TRBD1
CASSPSRSTDTQYF	TGTGCCAGCAGCCCGAGCCGGAGCACAGATACGCAGTATTTT	TRBV7-6	TRBJ2-3	-	-
CASSSDRGNQPQHF	TGTGCCAGCAGCTCGGACAGGGGCAATCAGCCCCAGCATTTT	TRBV7-9	TRBJ1-5	-	TRBD1
CASSVGREQFF	TGTGCCAGCAGCGTAGGGAGGGAGCAGTTCTTC	TRBV9	TRBJ2-1	-	-
CASSQDMLGYEQYF	TGCGCCAGCAGCCAAGATATGCTAGGTTACGAGCAGTACTTC	TRBV4-1	TRBJ2-7	-	-
CASSQAPGVANTIYF	TGCGCCAGCAGCCAAGCCCCAGGGGTTGCGAACACCATATATTTT	TRBV4-1	TRBJ1-3	-	-
CASSPSTGANVLTF	TGTGCCAGCAGTCCAAGCACTGGGGCCAACGTCCTGACTTTC	TRBV27	TRBJ2-6	few	-
CASSQDRNTDTQYF	TGCGCCAGCAGCCAGGACAGAAACACAGATACGCAGTATTTT	TRBV5-1	TRBJ2-3	-	-
CASSSGQGATDTQYF	TGTGCCAGCAGCTCAGGACAGGGGGCCACAGATACGCAGTATTTT	TRBV5-6	TRBJ2-3	-	TRBD1
CASSIPSETTDTQYF	TGTGCCAGCAGCATCCCTAGCGAAACCACAGATACGCAGTATTTT	TRBV5-6	TRBJ2-3	once	-
CASSQALGNTIYF	TGCGCCAGCAGCCAAGCCTTAGGAAACACCATATATTTT	TRBV4-1	TRBJ1-3	-	-
CASSSQGEKLFF	TGTGCCAGCAGTAGTCAGGGGGAAAAACTGTTTTTT	TRBV6-1	TRBJ1-4	once	-
CASRTSGGIRSYEQYF	TGTGCCAGCAGGACTAGCGGGGGTATACGTTCCTACGAGCAGTACTTC	TRBV27	TRBJ2-7	-	TRBD2
CASSFGFGPGTGVNGANVLTF	TGTGCCAGCAGTTTTGGTTTCGGTCCCGGGACAGGGGTGAATGGGGCCAACGTCCTGACTTTC	TRBV28	TRBJ2-6	few	TRBD1
CASSMGPRDTETQYF	TGCGCCAGCAGCATGGGACCTCGGGATACCGAGACCCAGTACTTC	TRBV5-1	TRBJ2-5	-	-
CASSQGQTYNYNEQFF	TGTGCCAGCAGCCAGGGACAGACTTATAACTACAATGAGCAGTTCTTC	TRBV14	TRBJ2-1	-	TRBD1
CASSLHQQGGKLFF	TGTGCCAGCAGCTTACACCAACAGGGCGGTAAACTGTTTTTT	TRBV28	TRBJ1-4	-	-
CASSALGQGVGEQFF	TGTGCCAGCAGCGCCCTGGGACAGGGGGTAGGTGAGCAGTTCTTC	TRBV9	TRBJ2-1	-	TRBD1
CASQGNTEAFF	TGTGCCAGCCAGGGGAACACTGAAGCTTTCTTT	TRBV21-1	TRBJ1-1	-	-
CASSFRGTAYNEQFF	TGTGCCAGCAGCTTCAGAGGGACAGCCTACAATGAGCAGTTCTTC	TRBV5-6	TRBJ2-1	-	TRBD1
CASSPPGTGGCEQYF	TGTGCCAGCAGTCCCCCCGGGACAGGGGGTTGCGAGCAGTACTTC	TRBV28	TRBJ2-7	-	TRBD1
CASSRRHSDRLTETQYF	TGTGCCAGCAGCCGCAGACATAGCGACCGCCTGACTGAGACCCAGTACTTC	TRBV14	TRBJ2-5	-	-
CASRPSGSDSWEQYF	TGTGCCAGCAGACCCTCGGGTAGCGACTCCTGGGAGCAGTACTTC	TRBV27	TRBJ2-7	-	-
CASSLNPAGAEGWASYGYTF	TGTGCCAGCAGCTTAAACCCCGCGGGGGCCGAAGGGTGGGCCTCCTATGGCTACACCTTC	TRBV7-8	TRBJ1-2	-	-
CASSSNRKGSEKLFF	TGTGCCAGCAGTTCTAACAGGAAAGGCAGTGAAAAACTGTTTTTT	TRBV28	TRBJ1-4	few	-
CASGQNQETQYF	TGTGCCAGCGGACAGAACCAAGAGACCCAGTACTTC	TRBV7-9	TRBJ2-5	few	-
CAICGEATNEKLFF	TGTGCCATCTGTGGGGAGGCAACTAATGAAAAACTGTTTTTT	TRBV9	TRBJ1-4	-	-
CASSYSRGTSSYEQYF	TGTGCCAGCAGTTACTCGAGGGGGACGAGCTCCTACGAGCAGTACTTC	TRBV6-5	TRBJ2-7	-	-
CASSVGGGGASQYF	TGTGCCAGCAGCGTAGGGGGCGGGGGGGCCTCTCAGTACTTC	TRBV9	TRBJ2-7	-	TRBD2
CASRRAVEQYF	TGTGCCAGCAGGAGAGCGGTCGAGCAGTACTTC	TRBV28	TRBJ2-7	few	-
CASSYSQILNEKLFF	TGTGCCAGCAGTTACTCGCAGATCCTTAATGAAAAACTGTTTTTT	TRBV6-5	TRBJ1-4	-	-
CASSLGLTNTGELFF	TGTGCCAGCAGCTTAGGGCTCACGAACACCGGGGAGCTGTTTTTT	TRBV11-1	TRBJ2-2	-	-
CASSQIGGQGSSYNSPLHF	TGTGCCAGCAGCCAAATAGGGGGACAGGGGAGCTCCTATAATTCACCCCTCCACTTT	TRBV11-2	TRBJ1-6	-	TRBD1
CASSRRNRGEQYF	TGCGCCAGCAGTCGAAGAAACAGGGGCGAGCAGTACTTC	TRBV4-1	TRBJ2-7	-	TRBD1
CASSSAAPGVTEAFF	TGTGCCAGCAGTTCCGCTGCCCCGGGGGTCACTGAAGCTTTCTTT	TRBV27	TRBJ1-1	-	-